The 15 T cell receptor beta chains below come from one sample, sequenced in a study of neurological immune-mediated disorders. TCRdb reprocessed the 5' RACE reads via MiXCR and lists one record per CDR3 protein. Of under 80,000 distinct CDR3 sequences in the sample, around 4.8% were seen once. The material sequenced was PBMCs. The receptors shown here come from a woman between 50 and 59 years old with multiple sclerosis.

At least ten counts were recorded for this clonotype. The CDR3 DNA sequence: TGCGCCAGCAGCTTTTCGAGCACAACAGGATCCTACAATGAGCAGTTCTTC. This encodes CASSFSSTTGSYNEQFF. The rearrangement joins TRBV5-1 to TRBJ2-1; TRBD1 might be the D (5 bases). CDR1 SGHRS and CDR2 YFSETQ come from the germline V gene. V dropped 2 bases and J dropped 1 base, with 16 bases sitting between them. CDR3 length equals 17 residues.

This clonotype has ten or more counts. The genes are TRBV9 and TRBJ1-2, with 8 bases that match TRBD1. The germline CDR1 and CDR2 sequences are SGDLS and YYNGEE. The CDR3 runs 14 residues. Germline trimming cut 0 bases from V and 5 bases from J; bases unmatched to any gene: 3. In DNA form, the CDR3 reads TGTGCCAGCAGCGTAGGGACAGGGCCGTATGGCTACACCTTC. The encoded protein is CASSVGTGPYGYTF.

This clonotype was seen ten or more times. The V and J genes are TRBV6-2 or TRBV6-3 and TRBJ2-3, with D possibly being TRBD1 (5 bases). CDR3 length: 15 amino acids. CDR1 is MNHEY and CDR2 is SVGEGT in the germline V gene. Trimming removed 6 bases from V and 0 bases from J, with 13 bases in between. CDR3 bases: TGTGCCAGCAGCCCGACAGAAACTAGCACAGATACGCAGTATTTT. Translation gives CASSPTETSTDTQYF.

This clonotype was found many times. The chain uses TRBV7-2 and TRBJ1-5; D unclear. Germline values: CDR1 SGHTA, CDR2 FQGNSA. The CDR3 totals 13 residues. Trimming cost V 6 bases and J 2 bases, with 8 bases left between them. In DNA form, the CDR3 reads TGTGCCAGCAGACCGCCGGGCAATCAGCCCCAGCATTTT. It yields the protein CASRPPGNQPQHF. Using reference TRBV7-2 and TRBJ1-5 for the parts outside the CDR3, the full variable domain is GAGVSQSPSNKVTEKGKDVELRCDPISGHTALYWYRQSLGQGLEFLIYFQGNSAPDKSGLPSDRFSAERTGGSVSTLTIQRTQQEDSAVYLCASRPPGNQPQHFGDGTRLSIL.

This clonotype was seen at least ten times. This chain links TRBV5-4 with TRBJ2-7; 9 positions match TRBD1. Losses at the gene ends were 3 bases for V and 5 bases for J; bases not matched to a gene: 9. Per germline, CDR1 SGHNT and CDR2 YYREEE (reference sequence). The CDR3 runs 15 residues. DNA of the CDR3: TGTGCCAGCAGCTCGGGAGGACAGGGGTTGAACGAGCAGTACGTC. Its protein is CASSSGGQGLNEQYV.

This clonotype was found many times. The CDR3 reads CSASLRAKNIQYF. The CDR3 region has the DNA TGCAGTGCTTCCCTTCGGGCCAAAAACATTCAGTACTTC. The rearrangement joins TRBV20-1 to TRBJ2-4; D ambiguous. The CDR3 spans 13 residues. Looked up from germline, CDR1 is DFQATT and CDR2 is SNEGSKA (reference sequence). V was cut by 5 bases and J by 1 base, with 9 bases left in between.

In its sample, this clonotype was seen many times. The J gene is TRBJ2-3, the V gene TRBV6-1; no definite D call. The germline gives CDR1 MNHNS, CDR2 SASEGT. Trimming stripped 2 bases from V and 0 bases from J, with 15 bases between. The CDR3 covers 17 residues. Here the CDR3 DNA reads TGTGCCAGCAGTGAATACGTTGCGGAGATTAGCACAGATACGCAGTATTTT. Amino acid sequence: CASSEYVAEISTDTQYF.

Many counts were recorded for this clonotype. V gene TRBV2 combines with J gene TRBJ1-5; TRBD1 is a possible D gene (5 bases). This CDR3 has 13 residues. The germline V gene has CDR1 SNHLY and CDR2 FYNNEI. V lost 6 bases, J lost 5 bases, and 11 bases lay in between. CDR3 sequence (DNA): TGTGCCAGCAGGGGTAGGGGACATCAGCCCCAGCATTTT. This translates into CASRGRGHQPQHF.

This clonotype was detected ten times or more. CDR3: CASTPRIQGDSPLHF. In nucleotides, the CDR3 is TGTGCCAGCACCCCCAGAATACAGGGGGATTCACCCCTCCACTTT. The genes are TRBV28 and TRBJ1-6, with TRBD1 matching over 8 bases. This CDR3 is 15 amino acids long. Germline CDR1 and CDR2: MDHEN and SYDVKM. Losses at the gene ends were 7 bases for V and 8 bases for J; bases not matched to a gene: 10.

This chain connects TRBV7-2 to TRBJ2-2; no reliable D call. The CDR3 totals 16 residues. V lost 2 bases and J 4 bases, leaving 14 bases between the germline ends. Germline CDR1 reads SGHTA; CDR2 reads FQGNSA. In nucleotides, the CDR3 is TGTGCCAGCAGCTTAAGGCAGCAAGTCTCCACCGGGGAGCTGTTTTTT. It encodes CASSLRQQVSTGELFF.

This clonotype was counted ten times or more. The J gene is TRBJ1-1, the V gene TRBV12-3 or TRBV12-4, with 8 bases that match TRBD1. The length of the CDR3 is 12 residues. With 8 bases clipped from V and 6 bases from J, the junction kept 5 bases outside the gene matches. CDR3 nucleotide sequence: TGTGCCAGCGGACAGGGCGTCGCTGAAGCTTTCTTT. This gives the protein CASGQGVAEAFF.

The chain has TRBV7-2 and TRBJ2-3; 15 positions agree with TRBD2. V lost 4 bases, J lost 4 bases, and 12 bases stayed unmatched. The CDR3 length is 19 residues. Looked up from germline, CDR1 is SGHTA and CDR2 is FQGNSA. This CDR3 reads CASSSRGLAGGPSPDTQYF. The CDR3 coding sequence is TGTGCCAGCAGCTCTAGAGGACTAGCGGGGGGGCCTTCCCCAGATACGCAGTATTTT. Looking up the rest from reference TRBV7-2 and TRBJ2-3 gives the full variable domain: GAGVSQSPSNKVTEKGKDVELRCDPISGHTALYWYRQSLGQGLEFLIYFQGNSAPDKSGLPSDRFSAERTGGSVSTLTIQRTQQEDSAVYLCASSSRGLAGGPSPDTQYFGPGTRLTVL.

This clonotype was counted ten times or more. The chain combines TRBV7-8 with TRBJ2-2, with 7 bases aligning to TRBD1. The CDR3 loop spans 14 amino acids. V shed 5 bases and J 7 bases; nucleotides not matched to a gene: 7. Germline assignment: CDR1 SGHVS and CDR2 FQNEAQ. The CDR3 DNA is TGTGCCAGCAGCACTCCAGGGGGTGGCGGGGAGCTGTTTTTT. Translated: CASSTPGGGGELFF. The full variable domain, rest sourced from reference TRBV7-8 and TRBJ2-2, is GAGVSQSPRYKVAKRGQDVALRCDPISGHVSLFWYQQALGQGPEFLTYFQNEAQLDKSGLPSDRFFAERPEGSVSTLKIQRTQQEDSAVYLCASSTPGGGGELFFGEGSRLTVL.

At least ten counts were recorded for this clonotype. The chain carries TRBV12-3 or TRBV12-4 and TRBJ2-3, with D maybe TRBD1 (8 bases). Trimming pared 6 bases from V and 4 bases from J, leaving 17 bases between. The CDR3 consists of 15 residues. This chain's CDR3 is CASRLRTGGADTQYF. CDR3 DNA sequence: TGTGCCAGCAGGCTCCGAACAGGGGGGGCAGATACGCAGTATTTT.

This clonotype was detected ten times or more. The genes are TRBV14 and TRBJ2-4; D uncertain. Germline V lookup: CDR1 SGHDN, CDR2 FVKESK. V was clipped by 1 base and J by 3 bases, with 10 bases between them. The CDR3 is 15 amino acids. CDR3 nucleotide sequence: TGTGCCAGCAGCCAAGCTTCAGTCAACAAAAACATTCAGTACTTC. It yields the protein CASSQASVNKNIQYF.